The text below deals with one T cell receptor beta chain. Its antigen is not known. As to treatment: 19 received Ad26.COV2.S at low or high dose, single or two shots; about 5 received placebo; per-sample allocation not given. All samples were drawn on day 63, counting from the first vaccine or placebo injection. This entry belongs to a study of Ad26.COV2.S vaccination and SARS-CoV-2 variants. Germline-derived CDR1 and CDR2 are SGHRS and YFSETQ. Losses at the gene ends were 5 bases for V and 14 bases for J; bases not matched to a gene: 10. CDR3 length: 14 amino acids. Method: immunoSEQ multiplex PCR; TCRdb's copy keeps in-frame clones and lacks some. This table has 350,000 to 500,000 clones, 89% appearing once. General study findings and limits: CD8+ and CD4+ T cells specific for spike reportedly responded with substantial breadth after vaccination. People given the vaccine had a wider spike-specific TCR breadth than placebo recipients did.

The chain uses TRBV5-1 and TRBJ1-6, with TRBD1 matching 10 bases. Sequenced material: peripheral blood, taken in a trial of Ad26.COV2.S vaccine versus placebo. The source of this sequence is a person between 18 and 60 years old who received the Ad26.COV2.S COVID-19 vaccine or a placebo. This chain's CDR3 is CASSLTGGWESLHF. The CDR3 nucleotides read TGCGCCAGCAGTTTGACAGGGGGCTGGGAGTCCCTCCACTTT.